This T cell receptor beta chain was captured in a study of regulatory T cells in long-lasting Graves disease. Arm-PCR of CDR3 regions with iRepertoire HTBI primers generated TCR beta libraries. TCRdb recomputed calls from the multiplex PCR reads with MiXCR, one row per CDR3 protein. In the table there are under 500,000 distinct CDR3 sequences, less than 25% of which are singletons. Time point defined: persistent/refractory GD, antithyroid drugs over 5 years with positive TRAb. The TCR library was made from RNA extracted from PBMCs. This CDR3 region has 18 residues. Per germline, CDR1 SGHVS and CDR2 FQNEAQ. There are a few counts of this clonotype. A junction boundary mismatches the germline segment, possibly from a read error.

This TCR was recovered from a female donor with Graves disease. The chain uses TRBV7-8 and TRBJ1-6; weak D call: TRBD1 (5 bases). Source: peripheral blood mononuclear cells (PBMCs), taken when the disease was refractory, from a patient treated with antithyroid drugs. CDR3 residues: CANSLLGWDRSKISPLHF. The CDR3 region has the DNA TGTGCCAACAGCTTATTAGGCTGGGACCGATCGAAGATCTCACCCCTCCACTTT.